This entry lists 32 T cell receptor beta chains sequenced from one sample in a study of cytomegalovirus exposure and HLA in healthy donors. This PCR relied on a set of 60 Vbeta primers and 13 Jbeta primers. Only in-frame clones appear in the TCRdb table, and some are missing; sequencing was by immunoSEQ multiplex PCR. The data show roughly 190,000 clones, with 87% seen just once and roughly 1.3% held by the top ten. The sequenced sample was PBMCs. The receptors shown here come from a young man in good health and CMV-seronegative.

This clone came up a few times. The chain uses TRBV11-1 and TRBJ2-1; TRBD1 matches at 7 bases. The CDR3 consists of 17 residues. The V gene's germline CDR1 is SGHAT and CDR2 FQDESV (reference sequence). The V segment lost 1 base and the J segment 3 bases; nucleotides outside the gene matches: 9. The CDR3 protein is CASSLELRRTGYNEQFF. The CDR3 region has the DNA TGTGCCAGCAGCTTAGAGTTGAGAAGGACAGGCTACAATGAGCAGTTCTTC.

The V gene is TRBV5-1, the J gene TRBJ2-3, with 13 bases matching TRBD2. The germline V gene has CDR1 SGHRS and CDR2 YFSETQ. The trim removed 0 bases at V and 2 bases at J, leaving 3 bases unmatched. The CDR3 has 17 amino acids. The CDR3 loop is CASSLVTSGGATDTQYF. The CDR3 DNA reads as TGCGCCAGCAGCTTGGTAACTAGCGGGGGGGCCACAGATACGCAGTATTTT. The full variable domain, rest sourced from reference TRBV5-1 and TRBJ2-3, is KAGVTQTPRYLIKTRGQQVTLSCSPISGHRSVSWYQQTPGQGLQFLFEYFSETQRNKGNFPGRFSGRQFSNSRSEMNVSTLELGDSALYLCASSLVTSGGATDTQYFGPGTRLTVL.

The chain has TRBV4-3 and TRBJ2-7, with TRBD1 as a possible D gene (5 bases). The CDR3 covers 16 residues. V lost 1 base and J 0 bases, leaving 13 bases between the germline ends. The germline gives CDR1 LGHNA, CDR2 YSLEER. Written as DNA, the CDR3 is TGCGCCAGCAGCCAAGGCCTTCCTCAGGGCTCCTACGAGCAGTACTTC. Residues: CASSQGLPQGSYEQYF.

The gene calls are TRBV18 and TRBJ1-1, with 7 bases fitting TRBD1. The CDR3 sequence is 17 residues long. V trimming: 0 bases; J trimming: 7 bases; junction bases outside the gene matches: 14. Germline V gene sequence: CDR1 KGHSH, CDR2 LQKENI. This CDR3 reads CASSPPAGGPSSHEAFF. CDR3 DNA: TGTGCCAGCTCACCACCAGCAGGGGGACCAAGCTCCCATGAAGCTTTCTTT.

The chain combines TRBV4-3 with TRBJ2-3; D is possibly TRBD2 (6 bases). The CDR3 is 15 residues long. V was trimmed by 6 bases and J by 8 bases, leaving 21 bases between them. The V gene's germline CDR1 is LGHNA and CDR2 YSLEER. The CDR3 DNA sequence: TGCGCCAGCAGTCCATCACTAGCCACAGCGGCTACGCAGTATTTT. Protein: CASSPSLATAATQYF.

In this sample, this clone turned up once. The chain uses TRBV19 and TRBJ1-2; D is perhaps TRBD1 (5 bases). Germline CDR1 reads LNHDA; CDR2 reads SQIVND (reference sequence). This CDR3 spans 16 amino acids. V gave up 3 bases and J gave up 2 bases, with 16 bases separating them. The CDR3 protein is CASSISWREGNYGYTF. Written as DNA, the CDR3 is TGTGCCAGTAGTATTTCTTGGCGGGAGGGGAACTATGGCTACACCTTC.

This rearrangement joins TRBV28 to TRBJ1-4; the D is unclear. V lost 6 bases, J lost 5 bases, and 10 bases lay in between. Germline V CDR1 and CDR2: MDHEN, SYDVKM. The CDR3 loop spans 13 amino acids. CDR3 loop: CASSSGLNEKLFF. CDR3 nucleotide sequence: TGTGCCAGCAGCTCCGGACTAAATGAAAAACTGTTTTTT.

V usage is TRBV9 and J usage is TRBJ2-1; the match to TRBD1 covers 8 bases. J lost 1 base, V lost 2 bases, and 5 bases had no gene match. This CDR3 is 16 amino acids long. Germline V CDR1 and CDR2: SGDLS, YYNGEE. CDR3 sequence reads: CASSVDQGASYNEQFF. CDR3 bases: TGTGCCAGCAGCGTGGACCAGGGGGCGTCCTACAATGAGCAGTTCTTC.

Here the CDR3 DNA reads TGTGCCAGCAGCTTAGGCCGGACTGAAGCTTTCTTT. This sequence encodes CASSLGRTEAFF. This rearrangement joins TRBV11-2 to TRBJ1-1; unclear D gene. V was shortened by 1 base and J by 5 bases, with 5 bases between the two germline ends. The CDR3 has 12 amino acids. Germline V gives CDR1 SGHAT, CDR2 FQNNGV.

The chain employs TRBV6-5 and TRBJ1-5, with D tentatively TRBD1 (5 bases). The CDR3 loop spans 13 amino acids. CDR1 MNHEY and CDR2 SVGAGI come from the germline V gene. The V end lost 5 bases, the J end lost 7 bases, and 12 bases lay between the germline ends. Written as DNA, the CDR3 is TGTGCCAGCAGTCTCAGGGTCGGCCAGCCCCAGCATTTT. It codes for CASSLRVGQPQHF.

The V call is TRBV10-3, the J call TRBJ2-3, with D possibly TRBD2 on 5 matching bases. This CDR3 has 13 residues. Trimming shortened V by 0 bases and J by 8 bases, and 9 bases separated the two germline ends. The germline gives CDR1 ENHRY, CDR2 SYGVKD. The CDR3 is CAISESEDATQYF. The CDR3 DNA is TGTGCCATCAGTGAGTCGGAGGACGCTACGCAGTATTTT.

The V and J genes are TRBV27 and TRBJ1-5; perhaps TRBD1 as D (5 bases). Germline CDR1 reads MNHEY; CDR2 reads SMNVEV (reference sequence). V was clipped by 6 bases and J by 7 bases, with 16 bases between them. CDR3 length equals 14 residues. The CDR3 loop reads CASSPGGRGQPQHF. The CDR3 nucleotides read TGTGCCAGCAGCCCTGGGGGACGGGGGCAGCCCCAGCATTTT.

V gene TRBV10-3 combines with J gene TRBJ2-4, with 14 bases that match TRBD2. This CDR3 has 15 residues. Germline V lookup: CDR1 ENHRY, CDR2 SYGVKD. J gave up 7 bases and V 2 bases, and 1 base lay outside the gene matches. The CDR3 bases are TGTGCCATCAGTGAGGGGACTAGCGGGAGTAACATTCAGTACTTC. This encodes CAISEGTSGSNIQYF.

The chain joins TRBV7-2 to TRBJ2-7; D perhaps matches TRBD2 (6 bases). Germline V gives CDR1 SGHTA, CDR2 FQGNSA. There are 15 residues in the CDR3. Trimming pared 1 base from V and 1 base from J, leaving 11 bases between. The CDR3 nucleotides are TGTGCCAGCAGCTTAGGGCGGGGTTCATCCTACGAGCAGTACTTC. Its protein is CASSLGRGSSYEQYF.

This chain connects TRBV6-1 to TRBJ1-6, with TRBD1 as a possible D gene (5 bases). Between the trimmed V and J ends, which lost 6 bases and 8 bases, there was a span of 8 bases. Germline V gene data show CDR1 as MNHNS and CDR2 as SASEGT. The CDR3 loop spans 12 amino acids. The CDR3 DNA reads TGTGCCAGCAGACAGGCCGATTCACCCCTCCACTTT. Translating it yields CASRQADSPLHF.

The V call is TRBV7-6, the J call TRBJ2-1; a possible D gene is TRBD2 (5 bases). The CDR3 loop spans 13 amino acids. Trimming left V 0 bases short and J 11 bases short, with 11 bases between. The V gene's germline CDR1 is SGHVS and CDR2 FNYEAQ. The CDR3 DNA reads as TGTGCCAGCAGCTTAGCGCTGACGGGAAAGCAGTTCTTC. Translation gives CASSLALTGKQFF. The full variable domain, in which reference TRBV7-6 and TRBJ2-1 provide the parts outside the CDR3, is GAGVSQSPRYKVTKRGQDVALRCDPISGHVSLYWYRQALGQGPEFLTYFNYEAQQDKSGLPNDRFSAERPEGSISTLTIQRTEQRDSAMYRCASSLALTGKQFFGPGTRLTVL.

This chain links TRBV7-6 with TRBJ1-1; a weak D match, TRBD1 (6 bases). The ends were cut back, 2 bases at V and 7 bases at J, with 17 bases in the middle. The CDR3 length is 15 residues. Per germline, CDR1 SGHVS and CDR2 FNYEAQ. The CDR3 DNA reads TGTGCCAGCAGCTTACTCACAGGGTTGGGCTATGAAGCTTTCTTT. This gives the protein CASSLLTGLGYEAFF. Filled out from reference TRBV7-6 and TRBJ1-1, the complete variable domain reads GAGVSQSPRYKVTKRGQDVALRCDPISGHVSLYWYRQALGQGPEFLTYFNYEAQQDKSGLPNDRFSAERPEGSISTLTIQRTEQRDSAMYRCASSLLTGLGYEAFFGQGTRLTVV.

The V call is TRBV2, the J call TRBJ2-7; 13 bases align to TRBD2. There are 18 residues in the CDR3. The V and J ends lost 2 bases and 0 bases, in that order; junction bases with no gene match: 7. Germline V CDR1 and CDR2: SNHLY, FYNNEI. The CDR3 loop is CASSERLAGGSSSYEQYF. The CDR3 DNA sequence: TGTGCCAGCAGTGAAAGACTAGCGGGGGGTTCCAGCTCCTACGAGCAGTACTTC. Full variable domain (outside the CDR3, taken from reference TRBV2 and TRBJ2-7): EPEVTQTPSHQVTQMGQEVILRCVPISNHLYFYWYRQILGQKVEFLVSFYNNEISEKSEIFDDQFSVERPDGSNFTLKIRSTKLEDSAMYFCASSERLAGGSSSYEQYFGPGTRLTVT.

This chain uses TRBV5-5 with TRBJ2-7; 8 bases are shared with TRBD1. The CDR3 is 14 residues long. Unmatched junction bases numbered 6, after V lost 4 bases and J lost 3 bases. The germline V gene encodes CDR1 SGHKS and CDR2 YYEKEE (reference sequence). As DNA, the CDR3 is TGTGCCAGCAGCCCGGACAGGGTACTCTACGAGCAGTACTTC. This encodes CASSPDRVLYEQYF.

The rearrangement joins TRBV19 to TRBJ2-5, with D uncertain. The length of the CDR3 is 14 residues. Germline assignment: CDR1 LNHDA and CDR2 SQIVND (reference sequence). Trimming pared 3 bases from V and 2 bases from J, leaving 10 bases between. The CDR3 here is CASSIVSDQETQYF. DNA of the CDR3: TGTGCCAGTAGTATTGTCTCAGATCAAGAGACCCAGTACTTC.

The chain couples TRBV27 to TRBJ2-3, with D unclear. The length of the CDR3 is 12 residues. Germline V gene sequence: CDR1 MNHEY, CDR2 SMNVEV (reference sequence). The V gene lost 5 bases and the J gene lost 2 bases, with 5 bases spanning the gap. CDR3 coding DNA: TGTGCCAGCAGTACAGACACAGATACGCAGTATTTT. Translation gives CASSTDTDTQYF.

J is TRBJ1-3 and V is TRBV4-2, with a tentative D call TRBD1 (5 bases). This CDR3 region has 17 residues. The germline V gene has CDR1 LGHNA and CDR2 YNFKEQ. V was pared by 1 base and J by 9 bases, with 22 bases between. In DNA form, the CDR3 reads TGTGCCAGCAGCCAAGTAGATGGGCCAGGGCTGGCTAGCACCATATATTTT. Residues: CASSQVDGPGLASTIYF.

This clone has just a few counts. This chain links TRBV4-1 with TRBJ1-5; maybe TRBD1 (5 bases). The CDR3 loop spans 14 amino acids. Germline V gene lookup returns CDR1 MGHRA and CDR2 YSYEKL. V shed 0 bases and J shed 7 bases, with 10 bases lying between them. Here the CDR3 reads CASSQDRVSQPQHF. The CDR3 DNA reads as TGCGCCAGCAGCCAAGACAGGGTAAGCCAGCCCCAGCATTTT.

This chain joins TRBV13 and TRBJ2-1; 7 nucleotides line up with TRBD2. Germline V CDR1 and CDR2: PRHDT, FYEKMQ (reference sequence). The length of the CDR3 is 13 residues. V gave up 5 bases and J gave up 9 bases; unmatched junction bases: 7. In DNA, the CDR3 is TGTGCCAGCAGCACCCCCGGGAGGACTGAGCAGTTCTTC. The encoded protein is CASSTPGRTEQFF.

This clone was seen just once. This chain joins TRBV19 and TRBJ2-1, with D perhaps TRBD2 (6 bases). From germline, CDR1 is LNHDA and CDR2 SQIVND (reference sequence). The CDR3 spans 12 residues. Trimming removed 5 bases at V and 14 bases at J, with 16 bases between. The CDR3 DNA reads TGTGCCAGTAGTGAAAGAACAGGAGGGAAGTTCTTC. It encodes CASSERTGGKFF. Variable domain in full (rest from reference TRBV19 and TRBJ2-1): DGGITQSPKYLFRKEGQNVTLSCEQNLNHDAMYWYRQDPGQGLRLIYYSQIVNDFQKGDIAEGYSVSREKKESFPLTVTSAQKNPTAFYLCASSERTGGKFFGPGTRLTVL.

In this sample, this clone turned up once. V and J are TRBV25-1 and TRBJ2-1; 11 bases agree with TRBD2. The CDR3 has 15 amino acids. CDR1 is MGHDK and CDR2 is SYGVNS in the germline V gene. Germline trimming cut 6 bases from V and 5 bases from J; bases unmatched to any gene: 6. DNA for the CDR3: TGTGCCAGCAGGGAGAGACTAGCGGGGCACAATGAGCAGTTCTTC. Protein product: CASRERLAGHNEQFF.

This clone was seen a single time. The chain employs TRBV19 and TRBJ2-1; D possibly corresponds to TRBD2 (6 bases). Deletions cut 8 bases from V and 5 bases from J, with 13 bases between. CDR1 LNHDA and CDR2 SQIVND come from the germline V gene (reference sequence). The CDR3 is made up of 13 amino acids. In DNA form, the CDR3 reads TGTGCCAGTCAGTCGGGAGTAAACAATGAGCAGTTCTTC. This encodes CASQSGVNNEQFF.

The CDR3 DNA reads as TGTGCCAGCAGCCTGACTAGCGGAGCCACCGGGGAGCTGTTTTTT. Encoded protein: CASSLTSGATGELFF. The chain employs TRBV11-2 and TRBJ2-2; the match to TRBD2 covers 9 bases. The V gene's germline CDR1 is SGHAT and CDR2 FQNNGV. Trimming at V came to 5 bases and at J to 4 bases, leaving 5 bases not matched to a gene. This CDR3 comprises 15 residues.

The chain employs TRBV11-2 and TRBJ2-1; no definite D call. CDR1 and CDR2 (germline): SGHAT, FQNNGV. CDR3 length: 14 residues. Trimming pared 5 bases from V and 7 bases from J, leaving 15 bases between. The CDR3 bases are TGTGCCAGCAGCCCGGGTCCGAACCTTAATGAGCAGTTCTTC. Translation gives CASSPGPNLNEQFF.

For the CDR3, the DNA is TGTGCCAGTAGTGGCGGGAATCAGCCCCAGCATTTT. It encodes CASSGGNQPQHF. This chain connects TRBV19 to TRBJ1-5; D unresolved. Trimming stripped 5 bases from V and 4 bases from J, with 6 bases between. The CDR3 is made up of 12 amino acids. The germline CDR1 and CDR2 sequences are LNHDA and SQIVND (reference sequence).

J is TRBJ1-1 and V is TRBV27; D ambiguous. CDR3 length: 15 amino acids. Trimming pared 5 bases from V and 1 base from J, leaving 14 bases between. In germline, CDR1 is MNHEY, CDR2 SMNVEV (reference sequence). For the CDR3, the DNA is TGTGCCAGCAGTGACCCATGGTCGGGGAACACTGAAGCTTTCTTT. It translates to CASSDPWSGNTEAFF.

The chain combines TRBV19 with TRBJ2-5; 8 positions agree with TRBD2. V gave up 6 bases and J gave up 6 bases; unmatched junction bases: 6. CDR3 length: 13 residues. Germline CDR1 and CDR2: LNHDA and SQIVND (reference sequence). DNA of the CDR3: TGTGCCAGTAGGGGCGGGGGGAAACAGACCCAGTACTTC. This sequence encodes CASRGGGKQTQYF.